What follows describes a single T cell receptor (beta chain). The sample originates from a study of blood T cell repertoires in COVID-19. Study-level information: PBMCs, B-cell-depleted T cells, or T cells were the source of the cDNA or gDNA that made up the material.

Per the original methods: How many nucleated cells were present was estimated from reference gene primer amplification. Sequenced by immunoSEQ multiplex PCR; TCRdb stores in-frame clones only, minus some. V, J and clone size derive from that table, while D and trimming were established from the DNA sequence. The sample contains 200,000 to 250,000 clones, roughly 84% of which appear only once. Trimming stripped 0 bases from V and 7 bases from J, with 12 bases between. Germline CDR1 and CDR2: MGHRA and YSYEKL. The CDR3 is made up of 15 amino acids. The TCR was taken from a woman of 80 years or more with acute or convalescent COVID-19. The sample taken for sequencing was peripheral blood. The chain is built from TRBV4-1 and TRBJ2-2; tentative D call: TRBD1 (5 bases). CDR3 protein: CASSQDQGSGGELFF. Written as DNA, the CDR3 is TGCGCCAGCAGCCAAGATCAGGGTTCGGGCGGGGAGCTGTTTTTT.